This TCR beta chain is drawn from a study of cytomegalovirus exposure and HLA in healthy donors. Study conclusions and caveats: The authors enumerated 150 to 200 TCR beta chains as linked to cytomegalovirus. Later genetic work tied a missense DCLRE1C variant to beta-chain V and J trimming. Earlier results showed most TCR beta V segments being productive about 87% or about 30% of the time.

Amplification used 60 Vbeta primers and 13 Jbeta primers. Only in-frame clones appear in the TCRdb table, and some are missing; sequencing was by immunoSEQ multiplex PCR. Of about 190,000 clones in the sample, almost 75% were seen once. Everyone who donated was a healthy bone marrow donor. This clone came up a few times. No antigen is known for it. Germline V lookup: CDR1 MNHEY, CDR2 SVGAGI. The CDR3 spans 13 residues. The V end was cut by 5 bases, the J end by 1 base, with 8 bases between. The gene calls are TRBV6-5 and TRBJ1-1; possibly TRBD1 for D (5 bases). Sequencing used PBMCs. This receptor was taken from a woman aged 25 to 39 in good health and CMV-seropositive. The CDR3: CASSTTANTEAFF. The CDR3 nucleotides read TGTGCCAGCAGTACGACAGCGAACACTGAAGCTTTCTTT.